The 18 T cell receptor beta chains in this list originate from one sample, sequenced in a study of radiotherapy plus CTLA-4 blockade in lung cancer. The assay was immunoSEQ multiplex PCR, and TCRdb's table has in-frame clones only and misses some. Altogether 110,000 or so clones are present, nearly 80% being singletons, with the ten largest covering over 4%. The sequenced sample was peripheral blood, obtained from a patient treated with radiotherapy plus ipilimumab. The source is a human donor with non-small cell lung cancer who had a partial response to radiotherapy plus ipilimumab.

The J gene is TRBJ1-1, the V gene TRBV28; D gene unclear. The germline V gene has CDR1 MDHEN and CDR2 SYDVKM. V lost 8 bases and J 0 bases, leaving 10 bases between the germline ends. The CDR3 totals 13 residues. CDR3 sequence: CASCTGMNTEAFF. In DNA, the CDR3 is TGTGCCAGCTGCACGGGGATGAACACTGAAGCTTTCTTT.

This clone was seen a handful of times. The V gene is TRBV10-1, the J gene TRBJ1-1; D ambiguous. Germline assignment: CDR1 WNHNN and CDR2 SYGVQD (reference sequence). V lost 6 bases and J 9 bases, leaving 14 bases between the germline ends. The CDR3 runs to 12 residues. This CDR3 is CASSPASLKAFF. The CDR3 DNA reads TGCGCCAGCAGCCCCGCTAGCCTCAAAGCTTTCTTT.

The chain carries TRBV30 and TRBJ2-3; the match to TRBD2 covers 8 bases. CDR1 and CDR2 (germline): GTSNPN, SVGIG (reference sequence). J was trimmed by 2 bases and V by 0 bases; bases with no gene match: 4. The CDR3 extends over 15 amino acids. CDR3 DNA sequence: TGTGCCTGGAGTGTAAGCGGGGGCTCCACAGATACGCAGTATTTT. Amino acid sequence: CAWSVSGGSTDTQYF. The variable domain in full, completed from reference TRBV30 and TRBJ2-3, reads SQTIHQWPATLVQPVGSPLSLECTVEGTSNPNLYWYRQAAGRGLQLLFYSVGIGQISSEVPQNLSASRPQDRQFILSSKKLLLSDSGFYLCAWSVSGGSTDTQYFGPGTRLTVL.

The chain couples TRBV28 to TRBJ1-2; TRBD1 agrees at 7 bases. The CDR3 is 13 amino acids. V shed 10 bases and J 1 base; nucleotides not matched to a gene: 6. Germline V CDR1 and CDR2: MDHEN, SYDVKM. In DNA form, the CDR3 reads TGTGCCACCAGGGACAGTCATAACTATGGCTACACCTTC. Encoded protein: CATRDSHNYGYTF.

The gene calls are TRBV28 and TRBJ2-2; D remains ambiguous. This CDR3 has 13 amino acids. V was clipped by 6 bases and J by 0 bases, with 5 bases between them. Germline V CDR1 and CDR2: MDHEN, SYDVKM. As DNA, the CDR3 is TGTGCCAGCAGCAGTACGAACACCGGGGAGCTGTTTTTT. Translation: CASSSTNTGELFF.

This clone showed up just a few times. V and J are TRBV6-4 and TRBJ1-2; D is possibly TRBD1 (5 bases). CDR1 and CDR2 from the germline V gene are MRHNA and SNTAGT. The CDR3 consists of 13 residues. The V end was cut by 4 bases, the J end by 8 bases, with 14 bases between. The CDR3 region has the DNA TGTGCCAGCAGTGTTTCAGGGTTACGAGGCTACACCTTC. This sequence encodes CASSVSGLRGYTF.

This clone occurred once. J is TRBJ2-2 and V is TRBV6-1; 12 bases are shared with TRBD2. V shed 1 base and J 10 bases; nucleotides not matched to a gene: 7. Per the germline V gene, CDR1 is MNHNS and CDR2 is SASEGT. CDR3 size: 16 residues. The CDR3 DNA reads TGTGCCAGCAGTGAAGGCCCCGGACTAGCGGGGACGGAGCTGTTTTTT. The encoded protein is CASSEGPGLAGTELFF.

The V gene is TRBV30, the J gene TRBJ1-5; maybe TRBD1 (5 bases). Germline V lookup: CDR1 GTSNPN, CDR2 SVGIG (reference sequence). V lost 0 bases and J 7 bases, leaving 10 bases between the germline ends. The CDR3 totals 13 residues. The CDR3 region has the DNA TGTGCCTGGAGTGTTGGGGGGGAACAGCCCCAGCATTTT. Amino acid sequence: CAWSVGGEQPQHF.

This clone showed up just a few times. The V gene is TRBV28, the J gene TRBJ1-5, with 7 bases matching TRBD1. CDR1 MDHEN and CDR2 SYDVKM come from the germline V gene. Trimming took 7 bases from V and 7 from J; bases not matched to a gene: 7. This CDR3 has 13 residues. The CDR3 sequence: CASTTTGVQPQHF. The CDR3 DNA follows: TGTGCCAGCACCACCACAGGGGTCCAGCCCCAGCATTTT. Complete variable domain (other parts from reference TRBV28 and TRBJ1-5): DVKVTQSSRYLVKRTGEKVFLECVQDMDHENMFWYRQDPGLGLRLIYFSYDVKMKEKGDIPEGYSVSREKKERFSLILESASTNQTSMYLCASTTTGVQPQHFGDGTRLSIL.

The J gene is TRBJ1-4, the V gene TRBV6-1, with 9 bases fitting TRBD1. The CDR3 has 15 residues. The J segment lost 8 bases and the V segment lost 5 bases, leaving 9 bases of the junction unmatched. Germline V gene lookup returns CDR1 MNHNS and CDR2 SASEGT. The CDR3 region is CASSPGGTGKEKLFF. CDR3 DNA sequence: TGTGCCAGCAGTCCGGGTGGGACAGGGAAGGAAAAACTGTTTTTT.

The rearrangement uses TRBV30 and TRBJ1-1; 8 bases map to TRBD1. CDR3 length: 14 residues. CDR1 GTSNPN and CDR2 SVGIG come from the germline V gene (reference sequence). V was pared by 5 bases and J by 3 bases, with 8 bases of the junction left unmatched. For the CDR3, the DNA is TGTGCCTGGGACAGGGGACTTACGTACACTGAAGCTTTCTTT. It encodes CAWDRGLTYTEAFF.

The chain has TRBV5-5 and TRBJ1-1; D remains unclear. The germline V and J ends were trimmed by 0 bases and 7 bases, with 13 bases remaining between them. The CDR3 spans 14 residues. Per the germline V gene, CDR1 is SGHKS and CDR2 is YYEKEE (reference sequence). Here the CDR3 reads CASSLGAQKVEAFF. DNA of the CDR3: TGTGCCAGCAGCTTGGGGGCGCAGAAGGTTGAAGCTTTCTTT.

This clone is a singleton in its sample. This chain links TRBV28 with TRBJ1-2; TRBD1 aligns across 9 bases. The CDR3 consists of 14 residues. J gave up 8 bases and V 6 bases, and 10 bases lay outside the gene matches. The germline CDR1 and CDR2 sequences are MDHEN and SYDVKM. The CDR3 DNA follows: TGTGCCAGCAGACCCCGGACAGGGGTAGGCGGCTACACCTTC. Protein sequence: CASRPRTGVGGYTF.

This clone was detected only once. The V gene is TRBV19, the J gene TRBJ1-1; 7 bases match TRBD1. Trimming at V came to 5 bases and at J to 2 bases, leaving 5 bases not matched to a gene. Germline V gene data show CDR1 as LNHDA and CDR2 as SQIVND (reference sequence). This CDR3 is built from 14 residues. CDR3 DNA sequence: TGTGCCAGTAGTGCGGGACAGATCAACACTGAAGCTTTCTTT. Encoded protein: CASSAGQINTEAFF.

V is TRBV5-6 and J is TRBJ1-6; 7 nucleotides align to TRBD1. Germline assignment: CDR1 SGHDT and CDR2 YYEEEE. With V trimmed by 1 base and J by 6 bases, 10 bases remained unmatched. The CDR3 runs to 17 residues. This CDR3 is CASSLQKTGASNSPLHF. CDR3 DNA: TGTGCCAGCAGCTTGCAAAAAACAGGGGCAAGTAATTCACCCCTCCACTTT.

This clone was recorded a few times. The rearrangement links TRBV29-1 to TRBJ1-2, with D unresolved. The germline gives CDR1 SQVTM, CDR2 ANQGSEA. The CDR3 contains 11 residues. V lost 3 bases to trimming and J lost 4 bases, with 6 bases between them. CDR3 region: CSVDSVYGYTF. CDR3 nucleotide sequence: TGCAGCGTTGACAGCGTCTATGGCTACACCTTC.

This clone showed up just a few times. This rearrangement joins TRBV15 to TRBJ2-5; D is undetermined. Between the trimmed V and J ends, which lost 0 bases and 2 bases, there was a span of 10 bases. In germline, CDR1 is LNHNV, CDR2 YYDKDF (reference sequence). This CDR3 contains 15 residues. The CDR3 sequence: CATSRDPQQQETQYF. CDR3 in DNA: TGTGCCACCAGCAGAGATCCCCAACAACAAGAGACCCAGTACTTC.

The chain uses TRBV7-6 and TRBJ1-2, with TRBD1 identical over 11 bases. Trimming at V came to 5 bases and at J to 6 bases, leaving 5 bases not matched to a gene. Germline V lookup: CDR1 SGHVS, CDR2 FNYEAQ. The CDR3 runs to 14 residues. This CDR3 reads CASSPGQGADGYTF. DNA for the CDR3: TGTGCCAGCAGCCCAGGACAGGGGGCAGATGGCTACACCTTC. The full variable domain, in which reference TRBV7-6 and TRBJ1-2 provide the parts outside the CDR3, is GAGVSQSPRYKVTKRGQDVALRCDPISGHVSLYWYRQALGQGPEFLTYFNYEAQQDKSGLPNDRFSAERPEGSISTLTIQRTEQRDSAMYRCASSPGQGADGYTFGSGTRLTVV.